Below, 7 T cell receptor beta chains from the same sample are listed, as sequenced in a study of shared clonotypes between healthy human individuals (TCRdb year 2020). The protocol used for the library was the immunoSEQ multiplex PCR assay. The table was pulled from immuneACCESS by TCRdb, which kept in-frame rearrangements only. Such tables lose some clones; where checked, under half of the loss comes from unresolved V genes, and the rest has no known cause. The sample yields about 2.3 million clones; approximately 93% were counted once. The ten top clones hold under 0.45% of the sample. The sample comprised naive CD4+ T cells from PBMCs. This sample's cell subset or site label indicates: CD45RA+ positively selected. The receptors shown here come from a young man in good health. Some clones in this sample may be carry-over from other donors' samples.

This chain uses TRBV18 with TRBJ2-3; either TRBD1 or TRBD2 may supply D (5 bases each). The CDR3 is 16 residues long. Trimming took off 0 bases at V and 2 bases at J, with 12 bases between the two ends. CDR1 is KGHSH, CDR2 LQKENI, per germline. The CDR3 DNA follows: TGTGCCAGCTCACCACCGAGGGGCCGCTCCACAGATACGCAGTATTTT. It codes for CASSPPRGRSTDTQYF. The full variable domain, in which reference TRBV18 and TRBJ2-3 provide the parts outside the CDR3, is NAGVMQNPRHLVRRRGQEARLRCSPMKGHSHVYWYRQLPEEGLKFMVYLQKENIIDESGMPKERFSAEFPKEGPSILRIQQVVRGDSAAYFCASSPPRGRSTDTQYFGPGTRLTVL.

The chain is built from TRBV5-1 and TRBJ1-1, with a weak D call TRBD1 (6 bases). The CDR3 covers 14 residues. Germline lookup yields CDR1 SGHRS and CDR2 YFSETQ. V lost 4 bases, J lost 6 bases, and 16 bases lay in between. CDR3 region: CASSLGGALAEAFF. CDR3 nucleotide sequence: TGCGCCAGCAGCCTCGGGGGCGCATTAGCTGAAGCTTTCTTT. The full variable domain, rest sourced from reference TRBV5-1 and TRBJ1-1, is KAGVTQTPRYLIKTRGQQVTLSCSPISGHRSVSWYQQTPGQGLQFLFEYFSETQRNKGNFPGRFSGRQFSNSRSEMNVSTLELGDSALYLCASSLGGALAEAFFGQGTRLTVV.

This rearrangement joins TRBV7-9 to TRBJ1-1; D is undetermined. Trimming stripped 5 bases from V and 4 bases from J, with 14 bases between. The CDR3 spans 14 residues. CDR1 is SEHNR and CDR2 is FQNEAQ in the germline V gene (reference sequence). CDR3: CASSHGSSGTEAFF. DNA for the CDR3: TGTGCCAGCAGCCATGGATCCAGTGGCACTGAAGCTTTCTTT.

The table lists this clone with a few counts. J is TRBJ1-1 and V is TRBV7-9; D might be TRBD1 (6 bases). Trimming removed 1 base from V and 4 bases from J, with 10 bases in between. The length of the CDR3 is 14 residues. CDR1 and CDR2 from the germline V gene are SEHNR and FQNEAQ (reference sequence). The CDR3 region is CASSLGQGTTEAFF. Here the CDR3 DNA reads TGTGCCAGCAGCTTAGGGCAGGGGACCACTGAAGCTTTCTTT.

This chain links TRBV19 with TRBJ2-7; TRBD1 is a possible D gene (6 bases). V lost 4 bases and J lost 3, with 13 bases in between. Germline-derived CDR1 and CDR2 are LNHDA and SQIVND (reference sequence). The CDR3 contains 14 residues. CDR3 in amino acids: CASSTGATNYEQYF. The CDR3, as DNA: TGTGCCAGTAGTACAGGGGCAACAAACTACGAGCAGTACTTC.

V usage is TRBV5-1 and J usage is TRBJ1-2, with a weak D call TRBD1 (5 bases). Germline CDR1 SGHRS, CDR2 YFSETQ. This CDR3 contains 14 residues. V lost 1 base and J lost 4, with 11 bases in between. CDR3 sequence reads: CASSLLGGTYGYTF. DNA of the CDR3: TGCGCCAGCAGCTTGTTGGGGGGAACCTATGGCTACACCTTC.

In nucleotides, the CDR3 is TGTGCCAGCAGCTTAGTGGGGGGACTCTCCTACAATGAGCAGTTCTTC. It is translated as CASSLVGGLSYNEQFF. The rearrangement joins TRBV11-2 to TRBJ2-1; D possibly corresponds to TRBD2 (6 bases). Germline loops: CDR1 SGHAT, CDR2 FQNNGV. This CDR3 comprises 16 residues. Trimming took 1 base from V and 0 from J, leaving 10 bases between them.